One sample yielded the 7 T cell receptor beta chains listed below, sequenced in a study of T cell responses to AZD1222 COVID-19 vaccine. The table came from immunoSEQ multiplex PCR; TCRdb's copy has only in-frame clones and leaves some out. Among 100,000 to 150,000 clones listed, about nine tenths were seen once. The sample here was peripheral blood, taken on day 0 of AZD1222 vaccination. The receptors come from an adult in good health.

The V gene is TRBV7-2, the J gene TRBJ1-1; D perhaps matches TRBD1 (6 bases). V was cut by 2 bases and J by 0 bases, with 16 bases left in between. In germline, CDR1 is SGHTA, CDR2 FQGNSA. The CDR3 runs 17 residues. CDR3 residues: CASSLLQGRMMNTEAFF. The CDR3, as DNA: TGTGCCAGCAGCTTACTACAGGGTCGAATGATGAACACTGAAGCTTTCTTT.

The chain employs TRBV7-8 and TRBJ2-1; TRBD2 matches 8 bases. The CDR3 consists of 14 residues. Losses at the gene ends were 5 bases for V and 5 bases for J; bases not matched to a gene: 5. Germline CDR1 is SGHVS and CDR2 is FQNEAQ. The CDR3 region is CASSPTGLDNEQFF. The CDR3 nucleotides read TGTGCCAGCAGCCCTACGGGACTAGACAATGAGCAGTTCTTC. The variable domain in full, completed from reference TRBV7-8 and TRBJ2-1, reads GAGVSQSPRYKVAKRGQDVALRCDPISGHVSLFWYQQALGQGPEFLTYFQNEAQLDKSGLPSDRFFAERPEGSVSTLKIQRTQQEDSAVYLCASSPTGLDNEQFFGPGTRLTVL.

The rearrangement joins TRBV3-1 (or the pseudogene TRBV3-2) to TRBJ1-2, with no clear D. Trimming pared 2 bases from V and 7 bases from J, leaving 11 bases between. Germline CDR1 reads LGHDT; CDR2 reads YNNKEL (reference sequence). This CDR3 has 13 amino acids. In DNA form, the CDR3 reads TGTGCCAGCAGCCAAACGGGAGGAAGTGGCTACACCTTC. It codes for CASSQTGGSGYTF.

This chain connects TRBV6-4 to TRBJ1-2, with D possibly TRBD1 on 5 matching bases. Trimming removed 3 bases at V and 4 bases at J, with 12 bases between. CDR3 length: 14 residues. The germline V gene encodes CDR1 MRHNA and CDR2 SNTAGT. CDR3 DNA sequence: TGTGCCAGCAGTGATGGGGCGCGGGGCTATGGCTACACCTTC. It encodes CASSDGARGYGYTF.

The chain carries TRBV6-6 and TRBJ1-5; TRBD1 aligns across 11 bases. The CDR3 has 15 amino acids. Germline V CDR1 and CDR2: MNHNY, SVGAGI (reference sequence). Trimming removed 4 bases from V and 4 bases from J; junction bases left unmatched: 3. The CDR3 DNA reads as TGTGCCAGCAGTTGGGACAGGGGGAATAATCAGCCCCAGCATTTT. Amino acids: CASSWDRGNNQPQHF.

The chain carries TRBV10-3 and TRBJ1-2; TRBD1 matches at 9 bases. V dropped 6 bases and J dropped 3; count of bases not matched to a gene: 8. This CDR3 region has 15 residues. Per germline, CDR1 ENHRY and CDR2 SYGVKD. CDR3 in amino acids: CAISYGQGQDYGYTF. The CDR3 DNA reads TGTGCCATCAGCTACGGACAGGGGCAGGACTATGGCTACACCTTC.

This clone was counted only a few times. This rearrangement joins TRBV27 to TRBJ1-5; D not resolved. V was cut by 2 bases and J by 2 bases, with 7 bases left in between. The CDR3 consists of 14 residues. Germline loops: CDR1 MNHEY, CDR2 SMNVEV (reference sequence). The CDR3 DNA follows: TGTGCCAGCAGTTTAGCAGGTGGCAATCAGCCCCAGCATTTT. This sequence encodes CASSLAGGNQPQHF.